This T cell receptor beta chain was sequenced for a study of cytomegalovirus exposure and HLA in healthy donors (dated by TCRdb to about 2017). About the full investigation: In an earlier analysis of roughly 500 of the donors, roughly 300 Gb of sequence data and some 120 million unique TCR beta sequences from 150 million to 200 million T cells were reported. Roughly 300 gigabases of sequencing data and 80 million or so unique TCR sequences were included in an early release covering about 700 HLA-typed donors. Of the roughly 410 genotyped donors, 75% to 85% were placed in the genetic ancestry cluster associated with self-reported Caucasian donors. The study aimed to test whether signatures of past pathogen exposure could be identified by cataloging public T cell receptors. The study used immunosequencing to profile the T cell repertoires of several hundred subjects and linked those repertoires to cytomegalovirus serostatus. Besides the first cohort of some 670 subjects, a separate validation cohort made up of 120 different subjects was used. To predict cytomegalovirus infection status, the study combined high-throughput TCR immunosequencing, statistical association of individual TCRs with disease status, and machine learning. A later analysis re-analyzed previously published TCR beta repertoires from 600 to 850 donors and added high-resolution HLA genotyping to study TCR occurrence patterns. The later analysis used no new phenotypic data to find candidate immune exposures, relying instead on TCR beta sequences and their occurrence across donors. To decide whether each TCR beta V gene segment behaved as functional or pseudogenic, an earlier analysis of nearly 600 of the donors relied on high-throughput TCR beta sequencing. Donor age, sex, ethnicity and CMV serostatus were compiled together with the repertoire data. A later genetic analysis took genome-wide SNP genotypes for about 65% of the 666 donors and used that subset as a discovery cohort. All discovery cohort repertoires had been generated using a single sequencing platform. Class I and class II HLA loci were covered by the typing at four-digit resolution. Typing coverage varied by locus: roughly 629-640 donors for A, B, C, DRB1 and DQB1; more than 500 for DQA1; approximately 610 for DPA1; 400 to 480 for DPB1. Because of strong linkage in the cohort, a few DR-DQ haplotypes were treated as single units for association and clustering. Among a few hundred genotyped donors of the cohort, an average of around 240,000 unique TCR beta nucleotide sequences were sequenced per donor, around 20% of them non-productive.

This clone was detected only a few times. Its antigen has not been determined. Nothing much larger sits one base from this clone, and base qualities are not available. Receptor amplification or capture employed the immunoSEQ multiplex PCR assay. For the multiplex PCR, a mixture combining 60 forward primers for TCR Vbeta segments and 13 reverse primers for TCR Jbeta segments was used. The CDR3 region of rearranged TCR beta genes was amplified from genomic DNA with a multiplex PCR assay. The Illumina HiSeq System was used to sequence the amplified TCR beta libraries as 87-base-pair reads. In the authors' own workflow: A later analysis tallied 75 million to 95 million unique TCR beta chains across the 610 or so repertoires, and approximately 11 million of those chains were shared by two or more donors. To remove PCR and sequencing errors, raw reads were error-corrected and collapsed into unique sequences using a nearest-neighbor algorithm that merged closely related sequences. Alignment of CDR3 sequences to IMGT reference sequences was used to assign V, D and J gene segments. For a sequence to be retained, a match of at least six nucleotides was required to both a V gene segment and a J gene segment. Rearrangements were called productive when the CDR3 lacked stop codons and stayed in frame with V and J; all others were non-productive. CDR3 was defined according to IMGT convention as the region running from the second conserved V-encoded cysteine to the conserved J-encoded phenylalanine. In an earlier analysis of around 640 of the donors, sequences lacking an unambiguous match to a single V gene segment were excluded. In an earlier analysis of almost 600 of the donors, a V segment was called functional when productive rearrangements were above 56.7%, and segregating when the standard deviation between donors exceeded 5%. A statistical classification framework was developed to diagnose cytomegalovirus status using the catalog of TCR beta chain sequences. In a later analysis, TCR nucleotide sequences were compared against IMGT/GENE-DB human TR gene sequences so that V and J genes could be assigned. A later analysis assigned CDR3 sequences and most-parsimonious VDJ recombination scenarios with the TCRdist pipeline. A later analysis defined each TCR beta chain by its CDR3 amino acid sequence plus V-gene family, and excluded reads lacking a unique V-gene family. In a later analysis, 450 to 600 highly shared, low-generation-probability nucleotide sequences were removed to address suspected cross-contamination and a sequencing artifact. In a later analysis, a clonal expansion index was calculated for each public chain from normalized within-repertoire ranks of inferred template counts. In a later analysis, generation probabilities were computed with a VDJ recombination model fitted to out-of-frame rearrangements, and the resulting probabilities were checked against IGoR. Hypergeometric tests were used in a later analysis to score TCR-TCR, TCR-HLA and TCR-CMV co-occurrence, with a repertoire-size bias correction applied to the TCR pairs. In a later analysis, false discovery rates were estimated by permuting HLA or CMV assignments 20 times. In a later analysis, co-occurring TCRs were grouped with DBSCAN, and TCRdist sequence similarity was added when clustering was performed within HLA-allele-positive subsets. Repertoires with fewer than 30,000 or more than 120,000 public chains were left out of co-occurrence clustering, as were four to six repertoires with anomalous nucleotide sharing. Drawn from immuneACCESS, this table holds only the in-frame rearrangements with V and J called that TCRdb kept. Clones are partly lost; checked studies trace under half to an unresolved V gene and leave the rest unexplained. V and J calls and clone size are those listed in that table; D and trimming were worked out from the DNA. The sample profile shows about 140,000 clones; almost 85% of them were found once. The ten largest make up 1.5% to 2.5% of the sample.

What the study reported, not specific to this receptor: The sequencing pipeline was judged likely to have produced a cluster of highly shared sequence variants as a technical artifact. The study listed 150 to 200 TCR beta chains as associated with cytomegalovirus. Several of the top co-occurrence clusters appeared to be linked to parvovirus B19, influenza, CMV and Epstein-Barr virus, according to a later analysis. HLA typing was unavailable for some donors at each locus, so association tests used only the typed subset. The presence/absence analyses assumed that sequencing depth was roughly uniform across donors, and that assumption may not be true. Immune exposure information for the cohort was limited to CMV serostatus. Some IMGT-functional V segments, including TRBV6-2 and TRBV6-3, could not be distinguished by the 87-base-pair reads and were therefore excluded. An earlier analysis of several hundred of the donors showed that most TCR beta V segments appeared in productive rearrangements either about 87% or about 30% of the time, which broadly matched IMGT annotations. In vitro tests confirmed that three of the cytomegalovirus-associated TCR beta chains recognize cytomegalovirus antigens. A later analysis found that most CMV-associated TCR beta chains appeared HLA-restricted, with HLA associations seemingly driven largely by CMV exposure. The cohort was sequenced for TCR beta chains only, and without alpha or paired-chain data the features that could be detected were limited. At a false discovery rate of 0.05, a later analysis linked about 17,000 TCR beta sequences to specific HLA alleles. Across donors, most TCR sequences were observed very rarely, whereas some public TCRs were present in many individuals. A further reported finding was that TCR beta sequences accurately predicted the HLA-A and HLA-B alleles for most subjects in the first cohort. According to a later analysis, TCR association rates differed among HLA loci, with DRB1 alleles showing the most associated TCRs and HLA-C alleles showing the fewest. The authors suggested that the approach could potentially be extended to other disease states and immunological phenotypes. When HLA alleles, especially DR and DQ, strongly co-occurred, attributing TCR associations to individual alleles was difficult. Compared with equally common non-associated chains, HLA-associated TCR beta chains in a later analysis were more clonally expanded and had lower generation probabilities. Because counts were too low, about 17 rarely observed V segments, including chromosome 9 orphons, were excluded from the earlier analysis of several hundred of the donors. According to a later genetic analysis, donors in an Asian-associated ancestry cluster had fewer N-insertions in productive TCRs than the approximately 630-donor mean. A later genetic analysis associated a missense DCLRE1C variant with V-gene and J-gene trimming of TCR beta chains, and an independent cohort replicated the association. Cytomegalovirus status was reported to be diagnosed by the classifier with high specificity and sensitivity in both the original and validation cohorts. Linkage disequilibrium might explain the correlated functional status among segregating V segments, but an unknown experimental factor could not be ruled out.

In total, approximately 700 healthy bone marrow donors made up the cohort. At the time of sampling, all cohort members were nominally healthy, though unrecorded immune exposures were likely present. The donor tested CMV seronegative, placing the donor among the 350 or so seronegative members of the cohort. A peripheral blood sample was collected from each donor, and TCR beta sequencing was performed on peripheral blood mononuclear cells. Genomic DNA was extracted from the blood cell samples with the Qiagen DNeasy Blood Extraction Kit. Trimming leaves V shorter by 3 bases and J shorter by 6 bases, with the junction holding 2 bases beyond the gene matches. The CDR3, cysteine through phenylalanine, is 14 amino acids long. Only the CDR3 DNA stays, 42 bases, in frame from base 1. CDR1 and CDR2 were assigned from the germline V gene as SGHTA and FQGNSA.

The sequence came from a woman aged 35 to 49 in good health and CMV-seronegative. Sequenced input: PBMCs. This chain is built from TRBV7-2 and TRBJ1-6, with 7 middle bases fitting TRBD1. The CDR3 amino acid sequence is: CASSLGQFNSPLHF. The sequence in DNA is TGTGCCAGCAGCTTGGGACAGTTTAATTCACCCCTCCACTTT.